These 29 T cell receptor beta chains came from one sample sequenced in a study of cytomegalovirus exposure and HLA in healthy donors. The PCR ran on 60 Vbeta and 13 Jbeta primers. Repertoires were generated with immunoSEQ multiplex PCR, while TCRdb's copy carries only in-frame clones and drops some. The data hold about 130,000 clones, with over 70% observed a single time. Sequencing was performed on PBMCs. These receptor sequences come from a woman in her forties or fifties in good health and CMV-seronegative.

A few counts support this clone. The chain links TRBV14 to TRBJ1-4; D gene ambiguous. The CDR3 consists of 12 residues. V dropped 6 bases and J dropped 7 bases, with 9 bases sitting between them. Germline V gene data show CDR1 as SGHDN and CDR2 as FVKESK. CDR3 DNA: TGTGCCAGCAGTTGGTCGGGTGAAAAACTGTTTTTT. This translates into CASSWSGEKLFF.

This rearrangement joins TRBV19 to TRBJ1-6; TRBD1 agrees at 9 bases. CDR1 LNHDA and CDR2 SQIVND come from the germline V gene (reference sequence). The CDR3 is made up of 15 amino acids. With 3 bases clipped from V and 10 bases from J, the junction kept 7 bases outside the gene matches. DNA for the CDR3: TGTGCCAGTAGTATGTGGAGGACAGGGGAATCACCCCTCCACTTT. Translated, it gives CASSMWRTGESPLHF.

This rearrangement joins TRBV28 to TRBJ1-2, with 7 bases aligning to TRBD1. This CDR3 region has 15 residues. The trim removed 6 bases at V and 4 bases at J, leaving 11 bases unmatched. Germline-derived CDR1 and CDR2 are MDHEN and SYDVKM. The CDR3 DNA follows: TGTGCCAGCAGCTCCGGGACAGATAGAGCCTATGGCTACACCTTC. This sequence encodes CASSSGTDRAYGYTF.

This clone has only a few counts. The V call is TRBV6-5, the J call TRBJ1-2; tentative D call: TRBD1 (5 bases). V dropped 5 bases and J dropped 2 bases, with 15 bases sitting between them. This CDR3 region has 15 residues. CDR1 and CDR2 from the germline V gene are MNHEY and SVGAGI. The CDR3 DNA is TGTGCCAGCAGTGGCTCTTCTGGGGGGAACTATGGCTACACCTTC. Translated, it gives CASSGSSGGNYGYTF.

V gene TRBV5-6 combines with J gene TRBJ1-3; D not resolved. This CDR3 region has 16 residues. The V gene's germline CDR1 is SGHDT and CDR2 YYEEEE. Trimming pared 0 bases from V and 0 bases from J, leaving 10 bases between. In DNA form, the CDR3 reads TGTGCCAGCAGCTTGGGCAGGCTCTCCTCTGGAAACACCATATATTTT. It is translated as CASSLGRLSSGNTIYF.

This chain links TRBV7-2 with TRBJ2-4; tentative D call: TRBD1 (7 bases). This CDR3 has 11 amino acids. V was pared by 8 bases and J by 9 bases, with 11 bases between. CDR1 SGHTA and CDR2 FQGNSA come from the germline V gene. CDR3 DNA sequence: TGTGCCAGCTCCCAGGGGGGCATTCAGTACTTC. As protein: CASSQGGIQYF.

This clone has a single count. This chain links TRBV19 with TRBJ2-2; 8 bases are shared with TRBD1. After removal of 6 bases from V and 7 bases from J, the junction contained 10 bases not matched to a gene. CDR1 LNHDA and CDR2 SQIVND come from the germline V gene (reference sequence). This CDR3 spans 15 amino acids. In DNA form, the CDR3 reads TGTGCCAGTAGGATGGCGCAGGGGGCGATCGGGGAGCTGTTTTTT. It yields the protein CASRMAQGAIGELFF.

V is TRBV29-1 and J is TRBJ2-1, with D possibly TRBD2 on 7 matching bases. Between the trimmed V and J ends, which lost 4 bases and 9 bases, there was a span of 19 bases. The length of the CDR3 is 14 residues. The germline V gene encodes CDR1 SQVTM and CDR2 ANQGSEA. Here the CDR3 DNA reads TGCAGCGTTGGGGAGGGACCGGGGGCAAGTGAGCAGTTCTTC. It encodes CSVGEGPGASEQFF.

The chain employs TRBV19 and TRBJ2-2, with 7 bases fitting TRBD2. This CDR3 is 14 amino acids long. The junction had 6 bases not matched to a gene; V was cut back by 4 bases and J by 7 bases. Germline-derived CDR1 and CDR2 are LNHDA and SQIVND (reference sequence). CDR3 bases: TGTGCCAGTAGTACCCTAGCGGAGCTCGGGGAGCTGTTTTTT. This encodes CASSTLAELGELFF.

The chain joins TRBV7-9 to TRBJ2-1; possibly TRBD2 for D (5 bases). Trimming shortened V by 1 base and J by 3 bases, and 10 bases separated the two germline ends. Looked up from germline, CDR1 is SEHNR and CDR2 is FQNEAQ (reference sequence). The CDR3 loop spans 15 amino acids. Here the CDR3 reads CASSLGDSDYNEQFF. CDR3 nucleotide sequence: TGTGCCAGCAGCTTAGGGGATAGCGACTACAATGAGCAGTTCTTC.

The CDR3 here is CASSTGAGANVLTF. As DNA, the CDR3 is TGTGCCAGCTCTACAGGGGCTGGGGCCAACGTCCTGACTTTC. The chain employs TRBV2 and TRBJ2-6, with TRBD1 matching over 7 bases. The germline V gene encodes CDR1 SNHLY and CDR2 FYNNEI. V was clipped by 8 bases and J by 2 bases; unmatched bases: 3. The CDR3 sequence is 14 residues long.

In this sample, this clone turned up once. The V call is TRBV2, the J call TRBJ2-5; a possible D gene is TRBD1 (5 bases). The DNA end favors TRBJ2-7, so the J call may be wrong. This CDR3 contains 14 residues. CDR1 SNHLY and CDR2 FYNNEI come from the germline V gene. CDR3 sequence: CASSEPGQRYEQYF. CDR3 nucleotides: TGTGCCAGCAGTGAACCTGGACAACGCTACGAGCAGTACTTC.

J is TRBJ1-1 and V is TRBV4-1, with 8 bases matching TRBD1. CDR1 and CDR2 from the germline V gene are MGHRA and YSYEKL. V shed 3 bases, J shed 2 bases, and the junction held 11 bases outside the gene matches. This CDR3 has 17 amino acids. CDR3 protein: CASSQVGQGPHNTEAFF. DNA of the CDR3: TGCGCCAGCAGCCAGGTAGGACAGGGTCCACACAACACTGAAGCTTTCTTT.

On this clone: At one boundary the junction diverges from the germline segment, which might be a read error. CDR3 protein: CSSSRGAEAFF. The CDR3 bases are TGTTCCAGCAGCCGGGGAGCTGAAGCTTTCTTT. This chain connects TRBV7-9 to TRBJ1-1; D is undetermined. CDR3 length: 11 amino acids. Germline V gene data show CDR1 as SEHNR and CDR2 as FQNEAQ (reference sequence).

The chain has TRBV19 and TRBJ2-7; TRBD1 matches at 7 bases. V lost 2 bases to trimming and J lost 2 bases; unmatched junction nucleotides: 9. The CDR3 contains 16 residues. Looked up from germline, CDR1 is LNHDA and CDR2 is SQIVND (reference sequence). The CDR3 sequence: CASSIRARDRAYEQYF. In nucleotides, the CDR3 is TGTGCCAGTAGTATAAGGGCGAGGGACAGAGCCTACGAGCAGTACTTC. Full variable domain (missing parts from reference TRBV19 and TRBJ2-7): DGGITQSPKYLFRKEGQNVTLSCEQNLNHDAMYWYRQDPGQGLRLIYYSQIVNDFQKGDIAEGYSVSREKKESFPLTVTSAQKNPTAFYLCASSIRARDRAYEQYFGPGTRLTVT.

In nucleotides, the CDR3 is TGTGCCAGCAGCCGCTCTACGGCGGGAGCCGCGGAGACCCAGTACTTC. Translated, it gives CASSRSTAGAAETQYF. The genes are TRBV11-3 and TRBJ2-5; 7 bases match TRBD2. Per the germline V gene, CDR1 is SGHNT and CDR2 is YENEEA. J gave up 5 bases and V 5 bases, and 14 bases lay outside the gene matches. The CDR3 is 16 amino acids.

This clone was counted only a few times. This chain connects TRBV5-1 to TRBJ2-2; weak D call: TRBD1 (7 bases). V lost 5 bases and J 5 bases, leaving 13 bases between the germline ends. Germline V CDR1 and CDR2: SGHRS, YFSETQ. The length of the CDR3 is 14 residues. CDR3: CASRLPGGTGELFF. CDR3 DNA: TGCGCCAGCAGACTCCCAGGGGGGACCGGGGAGCTGTTTTTT.

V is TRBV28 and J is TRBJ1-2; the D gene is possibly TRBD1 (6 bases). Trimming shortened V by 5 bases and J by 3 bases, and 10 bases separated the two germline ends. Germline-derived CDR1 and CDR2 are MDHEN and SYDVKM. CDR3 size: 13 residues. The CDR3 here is CASSLDRYYGYTF. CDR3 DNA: TGTGCCAGCAGTCTGGACAGATACTATGGCTACACCTTC.

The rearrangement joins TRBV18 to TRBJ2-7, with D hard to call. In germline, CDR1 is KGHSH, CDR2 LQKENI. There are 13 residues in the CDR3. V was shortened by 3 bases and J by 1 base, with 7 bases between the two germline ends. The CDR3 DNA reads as TGTGCCAGCTCACCGGCCCCTTCCTACGAGCAGTACTTC. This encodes CASSPAPSYEQYF.

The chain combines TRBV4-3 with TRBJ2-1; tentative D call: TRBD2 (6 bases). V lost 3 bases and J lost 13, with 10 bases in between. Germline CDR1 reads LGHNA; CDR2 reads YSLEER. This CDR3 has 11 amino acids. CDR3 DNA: TGCGCCAGCAGCCAGGGACTTCTACAGTTCTTC. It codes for CASSQGLLQFF.

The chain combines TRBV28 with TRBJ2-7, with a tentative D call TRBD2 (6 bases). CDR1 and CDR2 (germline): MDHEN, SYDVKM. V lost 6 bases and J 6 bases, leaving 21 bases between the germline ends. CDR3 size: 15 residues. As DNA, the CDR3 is TGTGCCAGCAGACCCCCGGGCGGGACGGGGTTCGAGCAGTACTTC. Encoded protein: CASRPPGGTGFEQYF.

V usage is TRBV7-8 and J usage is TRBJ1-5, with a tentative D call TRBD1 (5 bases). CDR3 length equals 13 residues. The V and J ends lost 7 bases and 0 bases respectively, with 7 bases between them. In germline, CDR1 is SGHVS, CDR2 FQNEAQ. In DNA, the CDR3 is TGTGCCAGCACACAGGATAGCAATCAGCCCCAGCATTTT. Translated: CASTQDSNQPQHF.

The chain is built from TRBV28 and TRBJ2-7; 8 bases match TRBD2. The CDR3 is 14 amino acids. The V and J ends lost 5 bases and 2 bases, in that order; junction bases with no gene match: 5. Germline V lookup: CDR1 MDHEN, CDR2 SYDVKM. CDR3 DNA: TGTGCCAGCAGTCCCGGGGGGGGGCCCTACGAGCAGTACTTC. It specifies CASSPGGGPYEQYF.

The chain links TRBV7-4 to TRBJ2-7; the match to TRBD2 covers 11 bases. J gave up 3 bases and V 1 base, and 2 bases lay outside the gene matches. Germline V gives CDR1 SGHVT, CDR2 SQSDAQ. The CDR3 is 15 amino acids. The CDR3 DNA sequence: TGTGCCAGCAGCTTAGAGCTAGCGGGGGGCTACGAGCAGTACTTC. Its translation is CASSLELAGGYEQYF.

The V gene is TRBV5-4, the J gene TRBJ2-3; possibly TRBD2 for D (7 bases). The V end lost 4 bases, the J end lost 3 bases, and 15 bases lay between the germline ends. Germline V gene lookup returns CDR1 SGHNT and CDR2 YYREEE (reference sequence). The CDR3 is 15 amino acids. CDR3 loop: CASSGGGPSTDTQYF. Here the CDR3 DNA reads TGTGCCAGCAGCGGGGGGGGGCCCTCAACAGATACGCAGTATTTT.

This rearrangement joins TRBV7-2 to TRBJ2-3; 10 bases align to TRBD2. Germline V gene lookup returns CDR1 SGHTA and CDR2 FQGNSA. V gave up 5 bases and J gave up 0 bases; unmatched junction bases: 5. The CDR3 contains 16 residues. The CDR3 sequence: CASSPRTSGSTDTQYF. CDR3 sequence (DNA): TGTGCCAGCAGCCCAAGGACTAGCGGAAGCACAGATACGCAGTATTTT. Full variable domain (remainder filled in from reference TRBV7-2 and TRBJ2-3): GAGVSQSPSNKVTEKGKDVELRCDPISGHTALYWYRQSLGQGLEFLIYFQGNSAPDKSGLPSDRFSAERTGGSVSTLTIQRTQQEDSAVYLCASSPRTSGSTDTQYFGPGTRLTVL.

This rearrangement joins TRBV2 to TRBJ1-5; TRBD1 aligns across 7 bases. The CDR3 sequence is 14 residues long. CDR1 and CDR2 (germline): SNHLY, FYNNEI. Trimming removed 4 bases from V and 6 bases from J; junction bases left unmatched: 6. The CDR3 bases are TGTGCCAGCAGTGTACAGGGGCTGGGTCAGCCCCAGCATTTT. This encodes CASSVQGLGQPQHF.

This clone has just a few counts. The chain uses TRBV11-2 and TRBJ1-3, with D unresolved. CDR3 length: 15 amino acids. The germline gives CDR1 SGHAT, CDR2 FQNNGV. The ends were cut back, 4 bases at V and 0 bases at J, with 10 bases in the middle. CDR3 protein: CASSSFRGSGNTIYF. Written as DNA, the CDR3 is TGTGCCAGCAGCTCTTTTCGGGGCTCTGGAAACACCATATATTTT. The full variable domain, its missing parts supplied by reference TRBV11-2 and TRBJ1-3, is EAGVAQSPRYKIIEKRQSVAFWCNPISGHATLYWYQQILGQGPKLLIQFQNNGVVDDSQLPKDRFSAERLKGVDSTLKIQPAKLEDSAVYLCASSSFRGSGNTIYFGEGSWLTVV.

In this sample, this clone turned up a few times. CDR3 residues: CASKIQGPNEKLFF. The CDR3, as DNA: TGTGCCAGCAAGATACAGGGCCCTAATGAAAAACTGTTTTTT. J is TRBJ1-4 and V is TRBV27, with D perhaps TRBD1 (6 bases). Germline values: CDR1 MNHEY, CDR2 SMNVEV (reference sequence). The CDR3 is 14 amino acids. Trimming took 7 bases from V and 3 from J, leaving 12 bases between them.